Below are 14 T cell receptor beta chains sequenced from a single sample in a study of T-cell memory formation after mild COVID-19. TCRdb re-called the 5' RACE reads with MiXCR, one entry per CDR3 protein. The profile shows approximately 45,000 distinct CDR3 sequences, around 6.1% of them singletons. Sequencing input: PBMCs or a T cell subset sorted from them (not recorded which). These receptors all stem from an adult who had mild COVID-19 (a few samples of this study predate the infection). Cell type and time point are not known.

This clonotype was seen repeatedly, ten times or more. J is TRBJ2-3 and V is TRBV7-9; 10 bases fit TRBD2. V gave up 6 bases and J gave up 2 bases; unmatched junction bases: 5. This CDR3 is 15 amino acids long. Germline V gene sequence: CDR1 SEHNR, CDR2 FQNEAQ (reference sequence). DNA of the CDR3: TGTGCCAGCAGTCTCCTAGCGGGGGCCACAGATACGCAGTATTTT. Protein sequence: CASSLLAGATDTQYF.

This clonotype was detected only a few times. The rearrangement uses TRBV11-3 and TRBJ2-1; 9 positions match TRBD2. Germline V gene lookup returns CDR1 SGHNT and CDR2 YENEEA. The trim removed 3 bases at V and 8 bases at J, leaving 2 bases unmatched. The CDR3 loop spans 13 amino acids. CDR3: CASSLREGYEQFF. The CDR3 DNA is TGTGCCAGCAGCTTGCGGGAGGGATATGAGCAGTTCTTC.

There are a few counts of this clonotype. The gene calls are TRBV18 and TRBJ2-7, with D uncertain. CDR1 is KGHSH and CDR2 is LQKENI in the germline V gene. V was cut by 6 bases and J by 3 bases, with 9 bases left in between. The CDR3 is made up of 12 amino acids. CDR3 protein: CASSWGNYEQYF. DNA for the CDR3: TGTGCCAGCTCTTGGGGTAACTACGAGCAGTACTTC.

This clonotype was recorded a few times. The chain couples TRBV20-1 to TRBJ1-5; D is unresolved. From germline, CDR1 is DFQATT and CDR2 SNEGSKA (reference sequence). This CDR3 region has 10 residues. The V and J ends lost 5 bases and 6 bases respectively, with 5 bases between them. The CDR3 bases are TGCAGTGCTGACGGTCAGCCCCAGCATTTT. Translation: CSADGQPQHF.

V usage is TRBV10-3 and J usage is TRBJ1-3, with D perhaps matching TRBD1 (5 bases). The CDR3 has 17 amino acids. Trimming shortened V by 6 bases and J by 0 bases, and 18 bases separated the two germline ends. The germline gives CDR1 ENHRY, CDR2 SYGVKD. The CDR3 DNA sequence: TGTGCCATCAGCCCCGGGAAGGGGCCTGTCTCTGGAAACACCATATATTTT. Translating it yields CAISPGKGPVSGNTIYF.

The chain combines TRBV7-2 with TRBJ1-2; 7 bases match TRBD1. V trimming: 8 bases; J trimming: 3 bases; junction bases outside the gene matches: 21. Germline-derived CDR1 and CDR2 are SGHTA and FQGNSA. The CDR3 loop spans 18 amino acids. CDR3 residues: CASFWDSVGTPSYYGYTF. For the CDR3, the DNA is TGTGCCAGCTTCTGGGACAGTGTGGGAACTCCGAGCTACTATGGCTACACCTTC.

This clonotype has just a few counts. The chain links TRBV7-9 to TRBJ1-3, with D possibly TRBD1 on 5 matching bases. The ends were cut back, 6 bases at V and 0 bases at J, with 15 bases in the middle. This CDR3 has 16 amino acids. Germline V gene data show CDR1 as SEHNR and CDR2 as FQNEAQ (reference sequence). The CDR3: CASSLSRGLSGNTIYF. The CDR3 DNA reads as TGTGCCAGCAGTTTGAGTAGGGGCCTCTCTGGAAACACCATATATTTT.

The rearrangement uses TRBV7-2 and TRBJ2-3; 8 bases are shared with TRBD2. The ends lost 5 bases at V and 5 bases at J; junction bases unmatched: 6. CDR1 is SGHTA, CDR2 FQGNSA, per germline. The CDR3 runs to 14 residues. The CDR3 loop reads CASSTGGAVDTQYF. The CDR3, as DNA: TGTGCCAGCAGCACCGGGGGGGCGGTAGATACGCAGTATTTT.

Comments on this clonotype: This may be a read error, as it is one base from a much larger clone. The chain combines TRBV7-9 with TRBJ2-3; D not resolved. The germline V and J ends were trimmed by 6 bases and 2 bases, with 3 bases remaining between them. Per the germline V gene, CDR1 is SEHNR and CDR2 is FQNEAQ (reference sequence). CDR3 length: 11 amino acids. The CDR3 DNA reads as TGTGCCAGCAGTGACACAGATACGCAGTATTTT. Translating it yields CASSDTDTQYF.

This clonotype has ten or more counts. V usage is TRBV14 and J usage is TRBJ2-3; D unresolved. Germline CDR1 SGHDN, CDR2 FVKESK. Trimming removed 1 base from V and 9 bases from J, with 8 bases in between. The CDR3 consists of 12 residues. CDR3 DNA sequence: TGTGCCAGCAGCCAAGTAGGTGGAACGCAGTATTTT. Translating gives CASSQVGGTQYF.

This clonotype was counted ten times or more. The gene calls are TRBV7-8 and TRBJ2-3, with unresolved D. V was shortened by 4 bases and J by 2 bases, with 4 bases between the two germline ends. The CDR3 is 12 amino acids. In germline, CDR1 is SGHVS, CDR2 FQNEAQ. CDR3 amino acids: CASSSYTDTQYF. The CDR3 DNA reads TGTGCCAGCAGCTCCTACACAGATACGCAGTATTTT. The complete variable domain, with remaining parts taken from reference TRBV7-8 and TRBJ2-3, reads GAGVSQSPRYKVAKRGQDVALRCDPISGHVSLFWYQQALGQGPEFLTYFQNEAQLDKSGLPSDRFFAERPEGSVSTLKIQRTQQEDSAVYLCASSSYTDTQYFGPGTRLTVL.

By share of the sample, this clonotype is medium-sized. The chain is built from TRBV15 and TRBJ2-5, with D tentatively TRBD2 (6 bases). Germline assignment: CDR1 LNHNV and CDR2 YYDKDF (reference sequence). V was shortened by 3 bases and J by 4 bases, with 15 bases between the two germline ends. There are 15 residues in the CDR3. In DNA, the CDR3 is TGTGCCACCAGCAGCGGCTTCGGGACTGGAGAGACCCAGTACTTC. This codes for CATSSGFGTGETQYF.

This clonotype was detected ten times or more. The CDR3: CASSTGAGNTEAFF. In DNA, the CDR3 is TGTGCCAGCAGTACCGGGGCGGGGAACACTGAAGCTTTCTTT. The V call is TRBV12-3 or TRBV12-4, the J call TRBJ1-1; D is possibly TRBD1 (5 bases). The CDR3 covers 14 residues. Trimming removed 5 bases at V and 1 base at J, with 11 bases between.

This clonotype was observed many times. The chain links TRBV12-3 or TRBV12-4 to TRBJ2-2, with D tentatively TRBD2 (7 bases). The CDR3 covers 17 residues. Trimming pared 4 bases from V and 0 bases from J, leaving 15 bases between. CDR3 DNA sequence: TGTGCCAGCAGTTATGGGGGGGGCGCCTCGAACACCGGGGAGCTGTTTTTT. Protein product: CASSYGGGASNTGELFF.